Here is one TCR beta chain with its context. These data come from a study of T cell changes during pregnancy in multiple sclerosis. The V and J ends lost 4 bases and 2 bases respectively, with 11 bases between them. Germline V CDR1 and CDR2: SQVTM, ANQGSEA. The CDR3 extends over 14 amino acids. Measured with immunoSEQ multiplex PCR; TCRdb has only the in-frame clones, and not every one. The sample lists fewer than 110,000 clones; about 90% were seen once. This chain joins TRBV29-1 and TRBJ1-4; tentatively, D is TRBD1 (6 bases). This TCR came from a female donor in good health, enrolled as a control in a pregnancy study. The specimen was peripheral blood, collected in the third trimester of pregnancy. The CDR3 bases are TGCAGCGTTGCCGGGACACTGACTAATGAAAAACTGTTTTTT. This codes for CSVAGTLTNEKLFF. Full variable domain (outside the CDR3, taken from reference TRBV29-1 and TRBJ1-4): SAVISQKPSRDICQRGTSLTIQCQVDSQVTMMFWYRQQPGQSLTLIATANQGSEATYESGFVIDKFPISRPNLTFSTLTVSNMSPEDSSIYLCSVAGTLTNEKLFFGSGTQLSVL.